This T cell receptor (beta chain) was obtained from a study of T cells in Graves' hyperthyroidism and ophthalmopathy. The overall study: The initial diagnosis was the point when peripheral blood was collected, ahead of any treatment.

Thyroid ultrasound, orbital computed tomography, clinical symptoms, and serum thyroxine and TRAb underpinned diagnoses. This clonotype has ten or more counts. The source material, RNA transcripts, was used to amplify TCR beta CDR3 regions. The TCR CDR3 first-round RT-PCR relied on the HTBI primer set. TCRdb re-derived calls from the multiplex PCR reads in MiXCR, one entry per CDR3 protein. The data show hundreds of thousands of distinct CDR3 sequences, 38% seen once. Sequenced: blood. The clonotype comes from a man younger than 35 with Graves' hyperthyroidism.

The CDR3 loop is CATRGRGELAGELFF. In DNA form, the CDR3 reads TGTGCCACCAGAGGACGGGGGGAGTTGGCCGGGGAGCTGTTTTTT. The chain combines TRBV24-1 with TRBJ2-2; 7 positions match TRBD2. Germline values: CDR1 KGHDR, CDR2 SFDVKD. The ends lost 7 bases at V and 6 bases at J; junction bases unmatched: 10. The CDR3 consists of 15 residues.